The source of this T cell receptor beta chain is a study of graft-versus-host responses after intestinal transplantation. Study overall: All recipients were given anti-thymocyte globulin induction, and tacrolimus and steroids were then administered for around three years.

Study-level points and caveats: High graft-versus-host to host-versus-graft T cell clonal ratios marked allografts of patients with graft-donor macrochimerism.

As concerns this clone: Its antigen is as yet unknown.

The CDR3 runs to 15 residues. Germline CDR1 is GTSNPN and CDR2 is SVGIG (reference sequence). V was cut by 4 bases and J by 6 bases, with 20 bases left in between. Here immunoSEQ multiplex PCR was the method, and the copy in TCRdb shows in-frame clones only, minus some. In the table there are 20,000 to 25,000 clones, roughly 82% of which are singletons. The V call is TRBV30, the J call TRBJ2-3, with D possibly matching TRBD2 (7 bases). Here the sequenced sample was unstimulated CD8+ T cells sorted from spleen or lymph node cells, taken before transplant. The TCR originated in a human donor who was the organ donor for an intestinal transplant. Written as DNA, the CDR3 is TGTGCCTGGATTAAATTCGGGCGGGGGCTTGATACGCAGTATTTT. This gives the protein CAWIKFGRGLDTQYF.